This record concerns one TCR beta chain sequence. The data were taken from a study of regulatory T cells in long-lasting Graves disease. With iRepertoire HTBI primers and Arm-PCR of CDR3 regions, TCR beta libraries were built. TCRdb re-called the multiplex PCR reads through MiXCR, storing one row per CDR3 protein. The table lists about 460,000 distinct CDR3 sequences, about 20% of them singletons, with about an eighth in the top ten. The sample's time point: persistent/refractory GD, antithyroid drugs over 5 years with positive TRAb. PBMCs were the source of the RNA used for TCR sequencing. The CDR3 is made up of 17 amino acids. The germline CDR1 and CDR2 sequences are PRHDT and FYEKMQ (reference sequence). V shed 0 bases and J shed 3 bases, with 14 bases lying between them.

This specimen consisted of peripheral blood mononuclear cells (PBMCs), obtained when the disease was refractory, from a patient treated with antithyroid drugs. The TCR comes from a female donor with Graves disease. The V gene is TRBV13, the J gene TRBJ2-2; D gene uncertain. The chain's CDR3 is CASSLGQGQAHTGELFF. Written as DNA, the CDR3 is TGTGCCAGCAGCTTAGGCCAAGGGCAGGCGCACACCGGGGAGCTGTTTTTT.